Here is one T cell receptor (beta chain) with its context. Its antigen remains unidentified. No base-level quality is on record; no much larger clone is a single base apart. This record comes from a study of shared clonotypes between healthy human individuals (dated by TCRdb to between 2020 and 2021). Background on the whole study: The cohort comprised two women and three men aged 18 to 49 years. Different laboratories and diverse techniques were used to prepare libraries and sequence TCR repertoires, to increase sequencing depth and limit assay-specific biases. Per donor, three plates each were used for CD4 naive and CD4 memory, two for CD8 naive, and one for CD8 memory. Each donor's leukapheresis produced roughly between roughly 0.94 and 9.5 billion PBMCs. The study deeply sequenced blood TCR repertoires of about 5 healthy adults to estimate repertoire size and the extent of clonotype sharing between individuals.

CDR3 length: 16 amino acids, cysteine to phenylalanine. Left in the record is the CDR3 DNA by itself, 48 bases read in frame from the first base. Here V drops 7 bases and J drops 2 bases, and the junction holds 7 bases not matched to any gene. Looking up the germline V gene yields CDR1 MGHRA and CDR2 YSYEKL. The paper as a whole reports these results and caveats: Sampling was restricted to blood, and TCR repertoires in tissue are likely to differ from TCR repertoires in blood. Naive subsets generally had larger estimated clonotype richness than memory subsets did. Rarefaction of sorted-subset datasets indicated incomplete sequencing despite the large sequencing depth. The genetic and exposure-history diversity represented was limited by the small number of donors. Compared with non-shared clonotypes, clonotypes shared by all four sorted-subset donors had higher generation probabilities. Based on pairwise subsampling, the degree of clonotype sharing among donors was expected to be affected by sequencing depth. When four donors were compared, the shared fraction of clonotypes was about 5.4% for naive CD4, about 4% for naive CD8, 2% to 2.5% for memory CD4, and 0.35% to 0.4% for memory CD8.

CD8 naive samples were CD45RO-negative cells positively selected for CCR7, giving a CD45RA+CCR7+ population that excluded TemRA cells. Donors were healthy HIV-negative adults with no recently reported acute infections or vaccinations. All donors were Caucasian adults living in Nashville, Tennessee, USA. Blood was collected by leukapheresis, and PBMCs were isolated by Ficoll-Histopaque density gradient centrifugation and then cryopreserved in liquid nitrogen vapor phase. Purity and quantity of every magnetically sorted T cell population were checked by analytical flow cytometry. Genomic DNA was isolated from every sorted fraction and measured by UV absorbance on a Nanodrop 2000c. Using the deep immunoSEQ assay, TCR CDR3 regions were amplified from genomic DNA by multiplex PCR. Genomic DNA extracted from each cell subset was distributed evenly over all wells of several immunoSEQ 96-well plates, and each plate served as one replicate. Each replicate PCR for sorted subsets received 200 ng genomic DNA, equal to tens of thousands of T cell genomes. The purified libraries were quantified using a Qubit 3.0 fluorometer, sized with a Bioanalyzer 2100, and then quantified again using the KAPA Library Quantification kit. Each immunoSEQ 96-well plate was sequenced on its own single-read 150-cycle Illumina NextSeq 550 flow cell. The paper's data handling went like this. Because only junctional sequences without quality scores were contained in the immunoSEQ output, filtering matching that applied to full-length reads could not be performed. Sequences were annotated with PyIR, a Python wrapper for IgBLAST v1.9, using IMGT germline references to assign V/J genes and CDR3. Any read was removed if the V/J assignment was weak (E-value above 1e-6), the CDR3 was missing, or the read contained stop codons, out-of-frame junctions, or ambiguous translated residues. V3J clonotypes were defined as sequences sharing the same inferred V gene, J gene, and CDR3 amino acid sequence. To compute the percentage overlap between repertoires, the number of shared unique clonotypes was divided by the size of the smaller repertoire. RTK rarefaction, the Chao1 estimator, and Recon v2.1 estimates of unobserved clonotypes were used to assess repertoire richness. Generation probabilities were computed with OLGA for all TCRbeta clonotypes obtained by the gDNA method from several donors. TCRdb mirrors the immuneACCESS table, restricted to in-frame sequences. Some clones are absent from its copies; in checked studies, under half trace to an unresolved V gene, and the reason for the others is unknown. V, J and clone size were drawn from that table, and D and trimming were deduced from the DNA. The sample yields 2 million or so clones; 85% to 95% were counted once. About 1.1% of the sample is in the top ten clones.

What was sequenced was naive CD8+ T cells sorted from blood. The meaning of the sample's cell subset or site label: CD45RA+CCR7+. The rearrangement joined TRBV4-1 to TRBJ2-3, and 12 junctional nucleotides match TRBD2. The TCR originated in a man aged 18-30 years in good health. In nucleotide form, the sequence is TGCGCCAGCACCGAATCTAGCGGGGGGGCCACAGATACGCAGTATTTT. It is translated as CASTESSGGATDTQYF.